The 6 T cell receptor beta chains in this list originate from one sample, sequenced in a study of early T cells in non-severe SARS-CoV-2 infection. TCRdb re-called the 5' RACE reads with MiXCR, one entry per CDR3 protein. Of 45,000 to 50,000 distinct CDR3 sequences in the sample, around 6% were seen once. Sequenced: whole blood. The origin of the receptors is an adult who was a healthcare worker with PCR-confirmed SARS-CoV-2 infection or an uninfected control (not recorded which).

This clonotype has at least ten counts. The V and J genes are TRBV13 and TRBJ1-1; a weak D match, TRBD1 (6 bases). V lost 5 bases and J lost 6, with 16 bases in between. The CDR3 spans 14 residues. Germline V gives CDR1 PRHDT, CDR2 FYEKMQ (reference sequence). The CDR3 region is CASSANRVVAEAFF. The CDR3 DNA reads TGTGCCAGCAGCGCAAACAGGGTCGTGGCTGAAGCTTTCTTT.

Turning to this clonotype: At one of its ends the junction is not consistent with the germline gene, which may arise from a read error. The chain employs TRBV5-1 and TRBJ2-1; tentatively, D is TRBD1 (6 bases). The CDR3 extends over 12 amino acids. Germline CDR1 is SGHRS and CDR2 is YFSETQ. In DNA, the CDR3 is TGCGCCAGTAGCTCGGACAGCGGTGAGCAGTTCTTC. Protein sequence: CASSSDSGEQFF. Using reference TRBV5-1 and TRBJ2-1 for the parts outside the CDR3, the full variable domain is KAGVTQTPRYLIKTRGQQVTLSCSPISGHRSVSWYQQTPGQGLQFLFEYFSETQRNKGNFPGRFSGRQFSNSRSEMNVSTLELGDSALYLCASSSDSGEQFFGPGTRLTVL.

This clonotype was detected ten times or more. This rearrangement joins TRBV2 to TRBJ2-3, with D hard to call. Trimming took 2 bases from V and 2 from J, leaving 8 bases between them. Per germline, CDR1 SNHLY and CDR2 FYNNEI. The CDR3 is 14 residues long. CDR3 DNA: TGTGCCAGCAGTGAATGGACCGACACAGATACGCAGTATTTT. Its protein is CASSEWTDTDTQYF. Full variable domain (missing parts from reference TRBV2 and TRBJ2-3): EPEVTQTPSHQVTQMGQEVILRCVPISNHLYFYWYRQILGQKVEFLVSFYNNEISEKSEIFDDQFSVERPDGSNFTLKIRSTKLEDSAMYFCASSEWTDTDTQYFGPGTRLTVL.

There are a few counts of this clonotype. The chain's CDR3 is CSARGNPPRTSGRAPYNEQFF. The DNA of the CDR3 is TGCAGTGCTAGAGGTAATCCCCCGCGGACTAGCGGGAGGGCTCCCTACAATGAGCAGTTCTTC. The chain employs TRBV20-1 and TRBJ2-1, with 15 positions matching TRBD2. Germline trimming cut 1 base from V and 2 bases from J; bases unmatched to any gene: 15. The germline V gene has CDR1 DFQATT and CDR2 SNEGSKA (reference sequence). This CDR3 is 21 amino acids long.

This clonotype was counted ten times or more. CDR3 sequence: CASSLAGQGIYEQYF. CDR3 sequence (DNA): TGTGCCAGCAGCTTGGCGGGACAGGGAATCTACGAGCAGTACTTC. This chain joins TRBV5-5 and TRBJ2-7; 9 bases map to TRBD1. The germline V gene has CDR1 SGHKS and CDR2 YYEKEE (reference sequence). This CDR3 is 15 amino acids long. V dropped 0 bases and J dropped 3; count of bases not matched to a gene: 4.

This rearrangement joins TRBV7-6 to TRBJ2-5; 8 bases fit TRBD1. The CDR3 consists of 15 residues. J lost 2 bases, V lost 6 bases, and 8 bases had no gene match. From germline, CDR1 is SGHVS and CDR2 FNYEAQ. The DNA of the CDR3 is TGTGCCAGCAGTCTTACCAGGGGGCGACAAGAGACCCAGTACTTC. Translation gives CASSLTRGRQETQYF. Combining the CDR3 with reference TRBV7-6 and TRBJ2-5 gives the whole variable domain GAGVSQSPRYKVTKRGQDVALRCDPISGHVSLYWYRQALGQGPEFLTYFNYEAQQDKSGLPNDRFSAERPEGSISTLTIQRTEQRDSAMYRCASSLTRGRQETQYFGPGTRLLVL.